The clone carrying this TCR beta chain showed up just a few times. The antigen is undetermined. TCRdb re-called the 5' RACE reads with MiXCR, one entry per CDR3 protein. Here the sample spans around 770,000 distinct CDR3 sequences, about an eighth being singletons. This sample was included in a study of CD8 T cells in ankylosing spondylitis. The length of the CDR3 is 15 residues. Germline assignment: CDR1 MGHRA and CDR2 YSYEKL. Trimming stripped 0 bases from V and 4 bases from J, with 12 bases between. Findings and limits, study-wide: Disease-linked clones proved CD8+ and comparatively uncommon in peripheral blood. A TCR beta motif of roughly eight highly homologous variants appeared characteristic of ankylosing spondylitis blood.

The material sequenced was blood, either unsorted or a sorted T cell fraction (not recorded which). V is TRBV4-1 and J is TRBJ1-2; D not resolved. The TCR originated in a male donor with ankylosing spondylitis. CDR3 bases: TGCGCCAGCAGCCAAGATTATGCGACGGGCTATGGCTACACCTTC. Translated, it gives CASSQDYATGYGYTF.